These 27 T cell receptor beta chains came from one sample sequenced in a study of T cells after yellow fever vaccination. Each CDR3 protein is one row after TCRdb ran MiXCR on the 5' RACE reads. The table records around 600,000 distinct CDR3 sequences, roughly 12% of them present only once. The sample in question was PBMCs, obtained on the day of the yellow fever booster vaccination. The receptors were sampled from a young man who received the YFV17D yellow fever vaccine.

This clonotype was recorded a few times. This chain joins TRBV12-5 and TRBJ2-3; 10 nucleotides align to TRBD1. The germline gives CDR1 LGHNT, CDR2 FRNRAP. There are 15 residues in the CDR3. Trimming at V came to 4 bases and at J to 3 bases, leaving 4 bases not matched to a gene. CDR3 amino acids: CASGSRDRGTDTQYF. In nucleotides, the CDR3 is TGTGCTAGTGGTTCAAGGGACAGGGGAACAGATACGCAGTATTTT.

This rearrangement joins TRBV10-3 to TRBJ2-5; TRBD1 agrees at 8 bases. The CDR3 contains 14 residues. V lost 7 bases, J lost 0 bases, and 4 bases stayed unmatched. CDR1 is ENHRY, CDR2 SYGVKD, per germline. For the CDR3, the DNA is TGTGCCATCAATTTGGACAGGGACCAAGAGACCCAGTACTTC. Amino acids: CAINLDRDQETQYF.

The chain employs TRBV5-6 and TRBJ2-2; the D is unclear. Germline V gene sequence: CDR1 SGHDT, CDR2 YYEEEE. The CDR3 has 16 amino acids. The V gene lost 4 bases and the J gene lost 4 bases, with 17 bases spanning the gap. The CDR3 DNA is TGTGCCAGCAGCAGTGCAGTGGGAACGGGCACCGGGGAGCTGTTTTTT. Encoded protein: CASSSAVGTGTGELFF.

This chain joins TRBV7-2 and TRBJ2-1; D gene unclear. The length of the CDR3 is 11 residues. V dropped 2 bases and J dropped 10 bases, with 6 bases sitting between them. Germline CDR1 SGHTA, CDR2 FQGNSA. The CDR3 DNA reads TGTGCCAGCAGCTTAAGCACCGAGCAGTTCTTC. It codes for CASSLSTEQFF.

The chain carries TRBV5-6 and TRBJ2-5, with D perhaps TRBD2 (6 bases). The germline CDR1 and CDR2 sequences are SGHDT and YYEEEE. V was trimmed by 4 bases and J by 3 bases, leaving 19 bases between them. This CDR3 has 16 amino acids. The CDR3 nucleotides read TGTGCCAGCAGCCCCCTCCCAGGGCGGGAAAAAGAGACCCAGTACTTC. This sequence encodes CASSPLPGREKETQYF.

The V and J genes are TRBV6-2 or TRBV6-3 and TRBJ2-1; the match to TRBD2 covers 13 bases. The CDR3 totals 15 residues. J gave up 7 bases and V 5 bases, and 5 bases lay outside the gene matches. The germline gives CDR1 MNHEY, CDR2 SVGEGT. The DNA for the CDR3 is TGTGCCAGCAGTGTACTGGGACTAGCGGGGAATGAGCAGTTCTTC. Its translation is CASSVLGLAGNEQFF.

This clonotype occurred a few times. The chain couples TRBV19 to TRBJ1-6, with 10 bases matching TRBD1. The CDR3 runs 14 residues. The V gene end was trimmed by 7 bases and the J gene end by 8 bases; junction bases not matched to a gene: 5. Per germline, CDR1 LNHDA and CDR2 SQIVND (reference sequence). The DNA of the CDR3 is TGTGCCAGTACCCCGGGACAGGGGTATTCACCCCTCCACTTT. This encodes CASTPGQGYSPLHF.

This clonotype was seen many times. DNA for the CDR3: TGTGCCATCAGTGAGTCGATACGGGTGGTAGCGGGAGCCGATGAGCAGTTCTTC. Amino acids: CAISESIRVVAGADEQFF. This chain joins TRBV10-3 and TRBJ2-1; 9 bases are a match to TRBD2. Germline V lookup: CDR1 ENHRY, CDR2 SYGVKD. V dropped 0 bases and J dropped 8; count of bases not matched to a gene: 14. There are 18 residues in the CDR3.

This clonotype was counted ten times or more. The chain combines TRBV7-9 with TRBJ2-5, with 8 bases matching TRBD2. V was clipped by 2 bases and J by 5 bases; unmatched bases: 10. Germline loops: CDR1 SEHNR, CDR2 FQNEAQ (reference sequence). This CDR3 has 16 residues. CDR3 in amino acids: CASSLRRAGVGETQYF. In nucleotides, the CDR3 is TGTGCCAGCAGCTTACGGCGAGCGGGAGTAGGGGAGACCCAGTACTTC.

The CDR3 loop reads CASRPSGSITGELFF. DNA of the CDR3: TGCGCCAGCCGACCTAGCGGGAGTATCACCGGGGAGCTGTTTTTT. This rearrangement joins TRBV5-1 to TRBJ2-2, with 10 nucleotides matching TRBD2. The CDR3 has 15 residues. Per germline, CDR1 SGHRS and CDR2 YFSETQ. V was clipped by 7 bases and J by 4 bases; unmatched bases: 7.

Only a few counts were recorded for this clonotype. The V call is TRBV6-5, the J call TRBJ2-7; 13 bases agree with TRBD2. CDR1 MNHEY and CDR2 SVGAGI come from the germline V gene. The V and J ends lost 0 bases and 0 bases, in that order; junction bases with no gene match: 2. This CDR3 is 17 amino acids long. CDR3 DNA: TGTGCCAGCAGTTACTCACGGACTAGCGGGAGCTCCTACGAGCAGTACTTC. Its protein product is CASSYSRTSGSSYEQYF.

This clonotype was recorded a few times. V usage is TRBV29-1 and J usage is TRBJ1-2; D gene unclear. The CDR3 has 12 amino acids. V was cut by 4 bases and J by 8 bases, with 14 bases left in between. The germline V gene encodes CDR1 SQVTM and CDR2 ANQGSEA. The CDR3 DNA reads TGCAGCGTTGTTACATCTTCTTTGGGCTACACCTTC. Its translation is CSVVTSSLGYTF.

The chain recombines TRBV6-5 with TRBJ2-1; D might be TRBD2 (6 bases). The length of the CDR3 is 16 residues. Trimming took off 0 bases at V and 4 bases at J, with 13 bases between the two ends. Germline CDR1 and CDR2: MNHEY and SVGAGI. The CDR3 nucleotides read TGTGCCAGCAGTTACTCGAGCACTAGCCTTTACAATGAGCAGTTCTTC. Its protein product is CASSYSSTSLYNEQFF.

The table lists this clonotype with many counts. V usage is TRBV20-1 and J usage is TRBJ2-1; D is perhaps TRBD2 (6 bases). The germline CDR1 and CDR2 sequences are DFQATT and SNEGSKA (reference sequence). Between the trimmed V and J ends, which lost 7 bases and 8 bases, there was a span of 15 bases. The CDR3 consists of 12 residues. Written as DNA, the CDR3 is TGCAGTGGTTTGGGACTCGTCTATGAGCAGTTCTTC. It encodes CSGLGLVYEQFF.

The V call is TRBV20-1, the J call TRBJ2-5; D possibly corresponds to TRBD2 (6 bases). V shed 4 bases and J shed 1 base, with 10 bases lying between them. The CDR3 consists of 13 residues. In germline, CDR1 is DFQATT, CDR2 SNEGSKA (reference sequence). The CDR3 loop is CSANERVQETQYF. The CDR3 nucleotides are TGCAGTGCTAATGAGCGGGTCCAAGAGACCCAGTACTTC.

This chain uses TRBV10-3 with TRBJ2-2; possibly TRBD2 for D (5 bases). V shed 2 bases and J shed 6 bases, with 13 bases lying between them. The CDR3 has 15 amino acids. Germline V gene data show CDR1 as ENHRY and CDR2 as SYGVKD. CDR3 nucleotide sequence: TGTGCCATCAGTGAGCCGAAACTAGAGGCCGGGGAGCTGTTTTTT. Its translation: CAISEPKLEAGELFF.

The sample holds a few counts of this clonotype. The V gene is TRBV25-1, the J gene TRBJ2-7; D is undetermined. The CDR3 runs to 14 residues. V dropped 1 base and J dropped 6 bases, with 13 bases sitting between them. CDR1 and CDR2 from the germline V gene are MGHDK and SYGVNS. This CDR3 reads CASSESALGREQYF. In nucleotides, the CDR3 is TGTGCCAGCAGTGAATCCGCCCTCGGGCGCGAGCAGTACTTC.

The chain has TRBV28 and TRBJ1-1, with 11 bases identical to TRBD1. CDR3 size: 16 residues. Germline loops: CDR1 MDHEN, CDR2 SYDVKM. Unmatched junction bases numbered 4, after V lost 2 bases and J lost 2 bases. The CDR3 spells CASSLLGQGANTEAFF. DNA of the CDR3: TGTGCCAGCAGTTTACTAGGACAGGGGGCAAACACTGAAGCTTTCTTT.

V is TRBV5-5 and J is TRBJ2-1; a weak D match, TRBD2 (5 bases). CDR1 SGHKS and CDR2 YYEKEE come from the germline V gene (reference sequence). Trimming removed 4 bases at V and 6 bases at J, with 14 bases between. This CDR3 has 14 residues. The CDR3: CASSPTPRGNEQFF. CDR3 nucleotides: TGTGCCAGCAGCCCGACCCCTCGGGGCAATGAGCAGTTCTTC.

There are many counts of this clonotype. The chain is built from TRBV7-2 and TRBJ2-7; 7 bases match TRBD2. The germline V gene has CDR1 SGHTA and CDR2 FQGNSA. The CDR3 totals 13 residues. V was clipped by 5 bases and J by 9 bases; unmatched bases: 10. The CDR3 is CASSPMASGGQYF. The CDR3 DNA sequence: TGTGCCAGCAGCCCCATGGCTAGCGGAGGGCAGTACTTC.

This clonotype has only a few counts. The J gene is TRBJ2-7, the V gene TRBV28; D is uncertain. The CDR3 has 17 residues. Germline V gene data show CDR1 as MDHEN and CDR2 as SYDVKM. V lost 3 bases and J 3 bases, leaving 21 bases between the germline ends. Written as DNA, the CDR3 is TGTGCCAGCAGTTTGGCCCCCCTTCGGCAGTCGGGCTACGAGCAGTACTTC. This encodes CASSLAPLRQSGYEQYF.

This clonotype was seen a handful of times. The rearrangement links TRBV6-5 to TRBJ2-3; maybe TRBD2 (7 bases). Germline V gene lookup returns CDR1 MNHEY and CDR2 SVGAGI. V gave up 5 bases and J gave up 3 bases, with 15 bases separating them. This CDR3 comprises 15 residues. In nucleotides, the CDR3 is TGTGCCAGCAGTACCTCGGCGGGGGCTACAGATACGCAGTATTTT. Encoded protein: CASSTSAGATDTQYF.

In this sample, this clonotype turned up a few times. The CDR3 loop is CATSDSGLGNTEAFF. CDR3 sequence (DNA): TGTGCCACCAGTGATAGCGGGCTCGGGAACACTGAAGCTTTCTTT. The chain combines TRBV24-1 with TRBJ1-1; no clear D. The V and J ends lost 3 bases and 1 base respectively, with 11 bases between them. Germline V CDR1 and CDR2: KGHDR, SFDVKD. This CDR3 contains 15 residues.

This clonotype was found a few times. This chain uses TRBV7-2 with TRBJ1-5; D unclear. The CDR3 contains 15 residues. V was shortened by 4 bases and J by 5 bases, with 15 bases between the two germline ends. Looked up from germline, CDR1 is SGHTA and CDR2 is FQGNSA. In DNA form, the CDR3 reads TGTGCCAGCAGCTATACGGTACACGGGGATCAGCCCCAGCATTTT. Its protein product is CASSYTVHGDQPQHF. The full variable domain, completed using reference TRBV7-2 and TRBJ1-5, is GAGVSQSPSNKVTEKGKDVELRCDPISGHTALYWYRQSLGQGLEFLIYFQGNSAPDKSGLPSDRFSAERTGGSVSTLTIQRTQQEDSAVYLCASSYTVHGDQPQHFGDGTRLSIL.

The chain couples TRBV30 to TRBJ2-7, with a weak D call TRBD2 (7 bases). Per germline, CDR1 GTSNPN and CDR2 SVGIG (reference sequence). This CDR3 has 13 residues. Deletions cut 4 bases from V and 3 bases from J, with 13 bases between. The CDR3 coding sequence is TGTGCCTGGAACGGGGGGCGAGGCTACGAGCAGTACTTC. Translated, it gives CAWNGGRGYEQYF.

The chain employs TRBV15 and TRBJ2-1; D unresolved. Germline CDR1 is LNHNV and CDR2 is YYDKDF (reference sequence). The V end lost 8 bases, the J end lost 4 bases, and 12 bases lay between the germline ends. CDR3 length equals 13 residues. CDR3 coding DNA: TGTGCCACCGCTAGTGGCCTTTACAATGAGCAGTTCTTC. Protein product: CATASGLYNEQFF.

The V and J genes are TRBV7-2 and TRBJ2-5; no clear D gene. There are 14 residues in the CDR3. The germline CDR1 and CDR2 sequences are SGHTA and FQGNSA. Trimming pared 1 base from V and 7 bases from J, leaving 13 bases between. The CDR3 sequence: CASSLERLDGTQYF. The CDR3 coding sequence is TGTGCCAGCAGCTTAGAAAGGCTAGACGGGACCCAGTACTTC.